This T cell receptor beta chain is drawn from a study of shared clonotypes between healthy human individuals. General study points: Memory subsets generally showed lower estimated richness than naive subsets. Depth was large, yet rarefaction showed that sorted-subset sequencing was incomplete.

Comments on this clone: Its specificity is unknown.

This CDR3 is built from 16 residues. J lost 8 bases, V lost 0 bases, and 7 bases had no gene match. From germline, CDR1 is MNHEY and CDR2 SVGAGI. TCRdb's copy holds only in-frame clones and misses some; the assay was immunoSEQ multiplex PCR. The table lists about 180,000 clones, over 80% of them singletons. There were only Caucasian adults among the donors, and all lived in Nashville, Tennessee. V is TRBV6-5 and J is TRBJ1-4; 9 bases match TRBD1. The sequencing input was naive CD4+ T cells sorted from blood. Subset: CD45RA+ positively selected. This sequence originates from a woman aged 25 to 39 in good health. The CDR3 DNA follows: TGTGCCAGCAGTTACTCTTACAGGGGGCTTTTGGAAAAACTGTTTTTT. This codes for CASSYSYRGLLEKLFF.